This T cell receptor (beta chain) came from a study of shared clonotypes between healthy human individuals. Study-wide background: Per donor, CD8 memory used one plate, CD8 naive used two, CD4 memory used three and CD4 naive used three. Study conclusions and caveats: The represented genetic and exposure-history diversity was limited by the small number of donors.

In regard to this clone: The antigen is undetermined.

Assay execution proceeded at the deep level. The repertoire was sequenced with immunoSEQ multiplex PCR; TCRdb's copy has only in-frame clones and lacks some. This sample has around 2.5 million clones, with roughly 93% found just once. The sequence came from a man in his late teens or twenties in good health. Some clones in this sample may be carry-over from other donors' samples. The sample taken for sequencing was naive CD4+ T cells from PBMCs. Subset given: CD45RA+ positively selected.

For the CDR3, the DNA is TGCGCCAGCAGTGCGACAGGGGGTTATTCTGGCTACACCTTC. Its protein product is CASSATGGYSGYTF. The chain employs TRBV10-2 and TRBJ1-2, with TRBD1 identical over 9 bases. Trimming at V came to 4 bases and at J to 7 bases, leaving 7 bases not matched to a gene. The CDR3 is 14 residues long. Germline values: CDR1 WSHSY, CDR2 SAAADI.